The sample holds one count of the clone carrying this T cell receptor (beta chain). Single viable CD3+CD4+CD8-CD45RO+ cells were sorted as the memory CD4+ T cells. The assay was immunoSEQ multiplex PCR, and TCRdb's table has in-frame clones only and misses some. The sample lists about 75,000 clones; roughly 78% were seen once. The data originate from a study of memory CD4+ T cells and cytomegalovirus serostatus. About the study: Donors were healthy Belgian adults, several CMV seropositive and under 30 seronegative.

CDR3 length: 17 residues. V was cut by 5 bases and J by 5 bases, with 24 bases left in between. Germline V gives CDR1 SGHVS, CDR2 FQNEAQ. This sequence was found in an adult in good health and CMV-seropositive. The sample taken for sequencing was memory CD4+ T cells from blood. The chain couples TRBV7-8 to TRBJ2-5, with D perhaps TRBD2 (7 bases). The CDR3 DNA reads TGTGCCAGCAGCCTTCTGCGGTGGCGGGGGCGAGGCGAGACCCAGTACTTC. Translation: CASSLLRWRGRGETQYF.